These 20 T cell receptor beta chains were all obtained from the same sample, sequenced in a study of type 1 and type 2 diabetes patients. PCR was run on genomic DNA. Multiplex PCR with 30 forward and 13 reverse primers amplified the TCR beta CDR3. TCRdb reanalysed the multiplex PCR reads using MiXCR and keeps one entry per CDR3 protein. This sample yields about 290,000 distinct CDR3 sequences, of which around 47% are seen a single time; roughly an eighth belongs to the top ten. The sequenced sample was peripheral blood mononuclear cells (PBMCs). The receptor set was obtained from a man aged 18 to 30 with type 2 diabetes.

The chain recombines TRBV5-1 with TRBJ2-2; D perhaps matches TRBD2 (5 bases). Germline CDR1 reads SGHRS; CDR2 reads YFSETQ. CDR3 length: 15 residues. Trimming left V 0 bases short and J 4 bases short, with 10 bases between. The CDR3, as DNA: TGCGCCAGCAGCTTGGACGGGGTTGGCACCGGGGAGCTGTTTTTT. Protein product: CASSLDGVGTGELFF.

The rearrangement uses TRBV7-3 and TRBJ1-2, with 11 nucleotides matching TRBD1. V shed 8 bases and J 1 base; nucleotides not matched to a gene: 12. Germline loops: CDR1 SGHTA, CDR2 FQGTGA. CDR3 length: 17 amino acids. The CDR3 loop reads CASPTSGQGGDNYGYTF. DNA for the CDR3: TGTGCCAGCCCGACTTCGGGACAGGGGGGGGATAACTATGGCTACACCTTC.

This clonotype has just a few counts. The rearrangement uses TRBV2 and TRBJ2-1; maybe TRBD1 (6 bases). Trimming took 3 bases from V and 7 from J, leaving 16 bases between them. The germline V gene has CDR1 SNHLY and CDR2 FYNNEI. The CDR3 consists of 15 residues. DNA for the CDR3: TGTGCCAGCAGTGACTACAGGGTTCTTACGAATGAGCAGTTCTTC. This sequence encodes CASSDYRVLTNEQFF.

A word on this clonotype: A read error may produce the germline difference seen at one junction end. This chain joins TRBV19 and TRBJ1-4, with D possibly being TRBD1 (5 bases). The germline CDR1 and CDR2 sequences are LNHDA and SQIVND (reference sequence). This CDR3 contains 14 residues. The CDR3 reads CASSGGLNNKKLFF. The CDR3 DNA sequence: TGTGCCAGTAGTGGGGGACTGAATAATAAAAAACTGTTTTTT.

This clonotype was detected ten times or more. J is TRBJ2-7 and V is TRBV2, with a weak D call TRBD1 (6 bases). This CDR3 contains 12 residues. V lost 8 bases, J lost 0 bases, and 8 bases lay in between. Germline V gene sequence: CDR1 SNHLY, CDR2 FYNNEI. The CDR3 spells CASEGGSYEQYF. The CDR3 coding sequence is TGTGCCAGCGAAGGGGGCTCCTACGAGCAGTACTTC.

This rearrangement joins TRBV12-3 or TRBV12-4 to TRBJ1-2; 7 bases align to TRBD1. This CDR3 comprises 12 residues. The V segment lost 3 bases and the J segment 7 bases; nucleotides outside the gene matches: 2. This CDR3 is CASSLDRLGYTF. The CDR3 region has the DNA TGTGCCAGCAGTTTGGACAGGCTTGGCTACACCTTC.

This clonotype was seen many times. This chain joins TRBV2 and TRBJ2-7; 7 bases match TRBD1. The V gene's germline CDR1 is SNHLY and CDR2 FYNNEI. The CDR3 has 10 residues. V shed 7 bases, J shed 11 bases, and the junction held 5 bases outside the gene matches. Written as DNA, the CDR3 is TGTGCCAGCAAGAGGGGGCGCAAGTACTTC. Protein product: CASKRGRKYF.

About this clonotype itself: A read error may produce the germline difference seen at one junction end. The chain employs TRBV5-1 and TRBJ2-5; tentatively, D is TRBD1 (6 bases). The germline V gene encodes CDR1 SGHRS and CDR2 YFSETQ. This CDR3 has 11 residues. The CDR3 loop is CASSQEGLQGF. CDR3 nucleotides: TGCGCCAGCAGCCAAGAGGGATTGCAGGGGTTC.

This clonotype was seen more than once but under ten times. CDR3 nucleotide sequence: TGTGCCAGTAGTACCTGGACAGTTAATAGCAATCAGCCCCAGCATTTT. Amino acid sequence: CASSTWTVNSNQPQHF. V gene TRBV19 combines with J gene TRBJ1-5, with a possible D match to TRBD1 (6 bases). The germline V gene has CDR1 LNHDA and CDR2 SQIVND (reference sequence). The CDR3 loop spans 16 amino acids. V lost 4 bases to trimming and J lost 0 bases, with 13 bases between them.

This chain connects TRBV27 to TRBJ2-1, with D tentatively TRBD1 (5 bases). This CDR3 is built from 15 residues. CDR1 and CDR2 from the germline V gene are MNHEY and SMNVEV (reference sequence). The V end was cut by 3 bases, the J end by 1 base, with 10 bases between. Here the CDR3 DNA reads TGTGCCAGCAGTTTGGAGCAGGGTTCCTACAATGAGCAGTTCTTC. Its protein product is CASSLEQGSYNEQFF.

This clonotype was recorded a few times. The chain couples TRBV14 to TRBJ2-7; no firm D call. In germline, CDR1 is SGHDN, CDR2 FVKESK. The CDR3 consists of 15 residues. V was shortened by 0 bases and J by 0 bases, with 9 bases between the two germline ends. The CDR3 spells CASSQEDWSSYEQYF. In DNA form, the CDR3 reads TGTGCCAGCAGCCAAGAAGACTGGTCCTCCTACGAGCAGTACTTC.

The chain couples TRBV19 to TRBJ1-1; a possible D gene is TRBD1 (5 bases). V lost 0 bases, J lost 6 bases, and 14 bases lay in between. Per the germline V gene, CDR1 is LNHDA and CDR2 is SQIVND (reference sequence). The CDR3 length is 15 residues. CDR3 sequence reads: CASSIDRWGSAEAFF. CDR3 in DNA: TGTGCCAGTAGTATAGATCGGTGGGGCTCGGCTGAAGCTTTCTTT.

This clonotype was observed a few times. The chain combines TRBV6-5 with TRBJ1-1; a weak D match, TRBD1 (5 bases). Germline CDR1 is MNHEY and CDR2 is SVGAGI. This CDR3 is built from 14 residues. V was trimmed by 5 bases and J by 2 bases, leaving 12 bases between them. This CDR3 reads CASSPSGLNTEAFF. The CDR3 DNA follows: TGTGCCAGCAGTCCCTCGGGACTTAACACTGAAGCTTTCTTT.

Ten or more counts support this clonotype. CDR3 sequence reads: CAWNQGGNTEAFF. CDR3 coding DNA: TGTGCCTGGAACCAGGGAGGGAACACTGAAGCTTTCTTT. The rearrangement uses TRBV30 and TRBJ1-1; perhaps TRBD1 as D (5 bases). This CDR3 is 13 amino acids long. CDR1 and CDR2 from the germline V gene are GTSNPN and SVGIG (reference sequence). The V and J ends lost 4 bases and 1 base respectively, with 10 bases between them. Based on the CDR3 plus reference TRBV30 and TRBJ1-1, the full variable domain is SQTIHQWPATLVQPVGSPLSLECTVEGTSNPNLYWYRQAAGRGLQLLFYSVGIGQISSEVPQNLSASRPQDRQFILSSKKLLLSDSGFYLCAWNQGGNTEAFFGQGTRLTVV.

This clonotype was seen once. CDR3 nucleotide sequence: TGTGCCAGCAGCTCATCTGGACTAGTGTCAGATACGCAGTATTTT. This translates into CASSSSGLVSDTQYF. This chain joins TRBV7-2 and TRBJ2-3; 7 positions agree with TRBD2. Germline CDR1 and CDR2: SGHTA and FQGNSA. The CDR3 runs 15 residues. After removal of 4 bases from V and 4 bases from J, the junction contained 8 bases not matched to a gene.

CDR3 coding DNA: TGTGCCAGCAGCTTAGAGGGGAAGGGGACAGCCTTTCAAGAGACCCAGTACTTC. It encodes CASSLEGKGTAFQETQYF. This sequence joins TRBV11-2 and TRBJ2-5; 7 bases map to TRBD1. Germline assignment: CDR1 SGHAT and CDR2 FQNNGV. The CDR3 covers 18 residues. The V and J ends lost 0 bases and 2 bases, in that order; junction bases with no gene match: 12.

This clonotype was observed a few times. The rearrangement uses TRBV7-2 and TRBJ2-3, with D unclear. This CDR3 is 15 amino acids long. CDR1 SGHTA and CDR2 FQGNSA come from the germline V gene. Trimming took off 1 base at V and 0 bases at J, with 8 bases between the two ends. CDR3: CASSLDTDSTDTQYF. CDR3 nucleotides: TGTGCCAGCAGCTTAGATACGGATAGCACAGATACGCAGTATTTT.

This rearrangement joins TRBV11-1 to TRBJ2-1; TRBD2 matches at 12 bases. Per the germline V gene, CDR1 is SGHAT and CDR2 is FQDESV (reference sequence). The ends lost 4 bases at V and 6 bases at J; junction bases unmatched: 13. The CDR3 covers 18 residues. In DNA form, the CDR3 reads TGTGCCAGCAGCTCAACACGGACTAGCGGGACCAGGGGCAATGAGCAGTTCTTC. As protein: CASSSTRTSGTRGNEQFF.

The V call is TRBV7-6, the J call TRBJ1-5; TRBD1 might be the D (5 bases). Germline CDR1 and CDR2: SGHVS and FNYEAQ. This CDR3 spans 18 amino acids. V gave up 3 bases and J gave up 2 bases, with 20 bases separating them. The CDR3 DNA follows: TGTGCCAGCAGCTTGGGTCCCGGGACGGCCGATCGCAATCAGCCCCAGCATTTT. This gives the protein CASSLGPGTADRNQPQHF.

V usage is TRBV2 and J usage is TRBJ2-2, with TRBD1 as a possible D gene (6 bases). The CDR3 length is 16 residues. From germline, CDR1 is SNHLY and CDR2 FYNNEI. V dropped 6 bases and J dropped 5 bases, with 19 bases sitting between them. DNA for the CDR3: TGTGCCAGCAGCGGAGTGGCAGGGGACGTGACCGGGGAGCTGTTTTTT. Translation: CASSGVAGDVTGELFF.